The TCR beta chain described here comes from a study of blood T cell repertoires in COVID-19 (dated by TCRdb to the early 2020s). Regarding the complete study: Samples covering the acute and convalescent phases of COVID-19 were provided by collaborators in the United States, Italy and Spain. The prospective study material was composed of cDNA or gDNA derived from T cells, B-cell-depleted T cells, or PBMCs. The dataset comprised deeply sampled blood TCRbeta repertoires from subjects exposed to, actively infected with, or recovered from COVID-19. The repertoires were made available in a free public database intended to serve as a resource for research on the immune response to SARS-CoV-2. Samples were obtained from the ongoing ImmuneRACE study (first 160 participants) and from some 1,300 subjects provided by 6 global collaborators. Nearly every sample came with metadata listing a de-identified subject ID, COVID-19 status, age in years and sex. Where available, HLA class I and class II types were taken from metadata supplied by the sample provider and were not determined by assay-based typing. Overall study outcomes, separate from this receptor: Clinical and demographic metadata were provided uncurated, with the amount varying by source and participant.

CDR1 and CDR2, per the germline V gene (reference sequence), are LNHDA and SQIVND. Germline trimming: 5 bases from V, 0 bases from J; junction bases outside gene matches: 5. The CDR3 holds 15 amino acids from the cysteine to the phenylalanine. The read is trimmed to its CDR3 DNA, 45 bases read in frame from base 1. Each collaborating institution followed its own protocols to collect whole blood in K2EDTA tubes. For TCRbeta analysis, collaborators shipped samples in one of three forms: frozen whole blood, isolated PBMCs, or DNA extracted from either of those sample types. In the case of this clone: Its antigen target is currently unknown. No quality values exist for individual bases; no much larger clone is one base distant.

The immunoSEQ Assay, a bias-controlled multiplex PCR, was used to amplify TCRbeta CDR3 regions from genomic DNA. As for the original processing: Within the assay, amplification of reference gene primers was used to estimate how many nucleated cells each sample contained. To quantify the absolute abundance of each unique TCRbeta CDR3 rearrangement, sequence reads were collapsed and filtered. For each sample, productive Simpson clonality was calculated by taking the square root of Simpson's diversity index across productive rearrangements. The clones in this table, taken by TCRdb from immuneACCESS, are in-frame only. Not every clone is retained; where verified, under half of the shortfall comes from an unresolved V gene, and the cause of the rest is unknown. The V and J calls and the clone size are those of that table, but D and trimming were determined from the DNA. This sample comprises 200,000 to 250,000 clones, about 82% of them detected only once. Of the sample, 8% to 13% falls within the top ten clones.

The sequencing input was peripheral blood. The sequence was obtained from a woman of 80 years or more with acute or convalescent COVID-19. The rearrangement joined TRBV19 to TRBJ1-1, with 8 middle bases fitting TRBD1. Here is the DNA: TGTGCCAGTAGTCATCGACAGGGGATGAACACTGAAGCTTTCTTT. Its protein product is CASSHRQGMNTEAFF.